A single sample gave rise to the 4 T cell receptor beta chains below, sequenced in a study of shared clonotypes between healthy human individuals. CD45RO-negative, CCR7-selected cells formed the naive CD8 fraction, which excluded terminally differentiated effector memory CD45RA+ cells. Measured with immunoSEQ multiplex PCR; TCRdb has only the in-frame clones, and not every one. The profile shows hundreds of thousands of clones, more than 85% of them singletons. Source material: naive CD8+ T cells sorted from blood. Source of these receptors: a young man in good health.

V and J are TRBV7-9 and TRBJ1-4; TRBD1 aligns across 7 bases. Trimming cost V 5 bases and J 3 bases; bases outside gene matches: 3. Germline loops: CDR1 SEHNR, CDR2 FQNEAQ (reference sequence). The CDR3 consists of 14 residues. The CDR3 DNA reads as TGTGCCAGCAGCCTCGGACAGGCTAATGAAAAACTGTTTTTT. Translation: CASSLGQANEKLFF.

This clone appeared once. The J gene is TRBJ2-3, the V gene TRBV5-1; D is unclear. Between the trimmed V and J ends, which lost 5 bases and 3 bases, there was a span of 10 bases. This CDR3 spans 13 amino acids. Germline-derived CDR1 and CDR2 are SGHRS and YFSETQ. In DNA form, the CDR3 reads TGCGCCAGCAGGGAGACACCTACAGATACGCAGTATTTT. The encoded protein is CASRETPTDTQYF.

The gene calls are TRBV7-5 and TRBJ2-3; TRBD2 was called by the table and not checked on the DNA. TRBV7-5 is a listed pseudogene. There are 12 residues in the CDR3. CDR3 residues: CARSRLAGGPSF. CDR3 coding DNA: TGTGCCAGAAGCAGACTAGCGGGAGGTCCTTCTTTT.

The chain has TRBV6-5 and TRBJ2-7; 8 bases match TRBD2. Trimming at V came to 5 bases and at J to 5 bases, leaving 8 bases not matched to a gene. Per the germline V gene, CDR1 is MNHEY and CDR2 is SVGAGI. The CDR3 sequence is 14 residues long. The CDR3 DNA follows: TGTGCCAGCAGTCACTTTGGACTAGCCGACGAGCAGTACTTC. Its translation: CASSHFGLADEQYF.